These T cell receptor beta chains were read from a single sample in a study of blood T cell repertoires in COVID-19. The table came from immunoSEQ multiplex PCR; TCRdb's copy has only in-frame clones and leaves some out. The sample records about 480,000 clones, 89% being singletons. What was sequenced was peripheral blood. All receptors come from a man aged 18 to 30 with COVID-19, enrolled during active disease. Each CDR3 is given with its conserved first and last residue. The order of the fields is J gene, V gene, clone size, D gene, CDR3 DNA, CDR3 protein. A D gene is named only where the DNA matches it firmly. Clone size is given for some rows only: seen once, a few or many times, or a class if the clone is expanded.

j_gene: TRBJ1-5; v_gene: TRBV6-5; abundance: -; d_gene: TRBD1; CDR3nt: TGTGCCAGCAGCCCGGACAGGGGAGGCAATCAGCCCCAGCATTTT; CDR3aa: CASSPDRGGNQPQHF
j_gene: TRBJ2-4; v_gene: TRBV6-1; abundance: -; d_gene: TRBD2; CDR3nt: TGTGCCAGCAGTGAAGCTGGACTAGCGGGAGTGAACATTCAGTACTTC; CDR3aa: CASSEAGLAGVNIQYF
j_gene: TRBJ2-5; v_gene: TRBV2; abundance: -; d_gene: TRBD2; CDR3nt: TGTGCCAGCAGAAGTGGCGGGGGATTTCAAGAGACCCAGTACTTC; CDR3aa: CASRSGGGFQETQYF
j_gene: TRBJ1-6; v_gene: TRBV5-1; abundance: few; d_gene: TRBD1; CDR3nt: TGCGCCAGCAGCTTACCGGGACAGGGTGTCCCCCTCCACTTT; CDR3aa: CASSLPGQGVPLHF
j_gene: TRBJ1-5; v_gene: TRBV10-1; abundance: -; d_gene: -; CDR3nt: TGCGCCAGCGACAGGCGAAATAGCAATCAGCCCCAGCATTTT; CDR3aa: CASDRRNSNQPQHF
j_gene: TRBJ2-1; v_gene: TRBV6-6; abundance: -; d_gene: -; CDR3nt: TGTGCCAGCAGAGAGGGACTCGCGGGGAACAATGAGCAGTTCTTC; CDR3aa: CASREGLAGNNEQFF
j_gene: TRBJ2-2; v_gene: TRBV9; abundance: -; d_gene: -; CDR3nt: TGTGCCAGCAGCGTAGAGCTAAACACCGGGGAGCTGTTTTTT; CDR3aa: CASSVELNTGELFF
j_gene: TRBJ1-1; v_gene: TRBV4-1; abundance: once; d_gene: -; CDR3nt: TGCGCCAGCAGCCGTCAGGGGAACACTGAAGCTTTCTTT; CDR3aa: CASSRQGNTEAFF
j_gene: TRBJ1-1; v_gene: TRBV2; abundance: -; d_gene: -; CDR3nt: TGTGCCAGCAAGCGAGACAGAGACACTGAAGCTTTCTTT; CDR3aa: CASKRDRDTEAFF
j_gene: TRBJ2-2; v_gene: TRBV28; abundance: -; d_gene: TRBD2; CDR3nt: TGTGCCAGCAGCCTGGGACTAGCGGGAAATACCGGGGAGCTGTTTTTT; CDR3aa: CASSLGLAGNTGELFF
j_gene: TRBJ2-1; v_gene: TRBV9; abundance: few; d_gene: TRBD2; CDR3nt: TGTGCCAGCAGCGTAGGGGTGGGAGGGATCGATGAGCAGTTCTTC; CDR3aa: CASSVGVGGIDEQFF
j_gene: TRBJ2-3; v_gene: TRBV5-1; abundance: -; d_gene: -; CDR3nt: TGCGCCAGCAGCTTGGGAGTGAGCACAGATACGCAGTATTTT; CDR3aa: CASSLGVSTDTQYF
j_gene: TRBJ1-2; v_gene: TRBV11-2; abundance: -; d_gene: TRBD1; CDR3nt: TGTGCCAGCAGCCAACCCGGGACAGTGCGTAACTATGGCTACACCTTC; CDR3aa: CASSQPGTVRNYGYTF
j_gene: TRBJ1-5; v_gene: TRBV7-8; abundance: -; d_gene: -; CDR3nt: TGTGCCAGCAGCTTCAACGGGGCTCAGGGGAATCAGCCCCAGCATTTT; CDR3aa: CASSFNGAQGNQPQHF
j_gene: TRBJ2-7; v_gene: TRBV6-5; abundance: -; d_gene: -; CDR3nt: TGTGCCAGCAGTTACTCCCAACTATACTCCTACGAGCAGTACTTC; CDR3aa: CASSYSQLYSYEQYF
j_gene: TRBJ1-5; v_gene: TRBV19; abundance: -; d_gene: -; CDR3nt: TGTGCCAGTACCGAGATGGGGGGTCGACAGCCCCAGCATTTT; CDR3aa: CASTEMGGRQPQHF
j_gene: TRBJ1-1; v_gene: TRBV5-4; abundance: -; d_gene: TRBD1; CDR3nt: TGTGCCAGCAGTAGGGACAGCGAAGCTTTCTTT; CDR3aa: CASSRDSEAFF
j_gene: TRBJ1-1; v_gene: TRBV27; abundance: -; d_gene: TRBD1; CDR3nt: TGTGCCAGCACCCCTTTTGACAGGGGAGGGCCGACTTTAGCTTTCTTT; CDR3aa: CASTPFDRGGPTLAFF
j_gene: TRBJ2-7; v_gene: TRBV2; abundance: once; d_gene: TRBD2; CDR3nt: TGTGCCAGCAGTGACACTAGCGGGGTACTAAGGAGCTCCTACGAGCAGTACTTC; CDR3aa: CASSDTSGVLRSSYEQYF
j_gene: TRBJ2-7; v_gene: TRBV12-3/TRBV12-4; abundance: -; d_gene: TRBD2; CDR3nt: TGTGCCAGCAGAGGACTAGCCTACGAGCAGTACTTC; CDR3aa: CASRGLAYEQYF
j_gene: TRBJ1-2; v_gene: TRBV6-5; abundance: -; d_gene: TRBD1; CDR3nt: TGTGCCAGCACCTTAGGGGGCGGTAATGACTATGGCTACACCTTC; CDR3aa: CASTLGGGNDYGYTF
j_gene: TRBJ1-1; v_gene: TRBV5-5; abundance: -; d_gene: -; CDR3nt: TGTGCCTCCAGCTTCGTAGAGAACACTGAAGCTTTCTTT; CDR3aa: CASSFVENTEAFF
j_gene: TRBJ1-6; v_gene: TRBV6-1; abundance: -; d_gene: -; CDR3nt: TGTGCCAGCAGTGAGATCAGGGGCGACAATTCACCCCTCCACTTT; CDR3aa: CASSEIRGDNSPLHF
j_gene: TRBJ2-5; v_gene: TRBV15; abundance: -; d_gene: -; CDR3nt: TGTGCCACCAGCAGAGGGTACAGCCAAGAGACCCAGTACTTC; CDR3aa: CATSRGYSQETQYF
j_gene: TRBJ1-6; v_gene: TRBV5-4; abundance: -; d_gene: TRBD1; CDR3nt: TGTGCCAGCAGCTTCGGACAGGGGTACTCACCCCTCCACTTT; CDR3aa: CASSFGQGYSPLHF
j_gene: TRBJ2-7; v_gene: TRBV27; abundance: -; d_gene: TRBD1; CDR3nt: TGTGCCAGCATACCTAGGACAGGGGCCGAGCAGTACTTC; CDR3aa: CASIPRTGAEQYF
j_gene: TRBJ2-3; v_gene: TRBV5-6; abundance: -; d_gene: -; CDR3nt: TGTGCCAGCAGCTTTTCTTCGTTCGGAGCCAGCGGCTACACAGATACGCAGTATTTT; CDR3aa: CASSFSSFGASGYTDTQYF
j_gene: TRBJ1-1; v_gene: TRBV29-1; abundance: -; d_gene: TRBD1; CDR3nt: TGCAGCGTTAACAACAGGGGTACTGAAGCTTTCTTT; CDR3aa: CSVNNRGTEAFF
j_gene: TRBJ2-1; v_gene: TRBV29-1; abundance: -; d_gene: TRBD2; CDR3nt: TGCAGCGTTACGGGCCTAGCGGGGTCCTACAATGAGCAGTTCTTC; CDR3aa: CSVTGLAGSYNEQFF
j_gene: TRBJ1-4; v_gene: TRBV11-2; abundance: -; d_gene: TRBD1; CDR3nt: TGTGCCAGCAGCTCTGGGACAGGGGTGCGAAATGAAAAACTGTTTTTT; CDR3aa: CASSSGTGVRNEKLFF
j_gene: TRBJ2-3; v_gene: TRBV30; abundance: -; d_gene: TRBD2; CDR3nt: TGTGCCTGGACGGCGCGGGAGTCCCGCACAGATACGCAGTATTTT; CDR3aa: CAWTARESRTDTQYF
j_gene: TRBJ2-5; v_gene: TRBV5-4; abundance: -; d_gene: TRBD1; CDR3nt: TGTGCCAGCAGCCGTTGGGCCACAGGGGGCGGAGAGACCCAGTACTTC; CDR3aa: CASSRWATGGGETQYF
j_gene: TRBJ1-3; v_gene: TRBV7-9; abundance: few; d_gene: -; CDR3nt: TGTGCCAGCAGCTTACCCGGCGGGGGTGGCTCTGGAAACACCATATATTTT; CDR3aa: CASSLPGGGGSGNTIYF
j_gene: TRBJ1-5; v_gene: TRBV5-1; abundance: -; d_gene: TRBD1; CDR3nt: TGCGCCAGCAGCTTGGGAGACAGGGGTTCGCAGCCCCAGCATTTT; CDR3aa: CASSLGDRGSQPQHF
j_gene: TRBJ2-1; v_gene: TRBV9; abundance: -; d_gene: TRBD1; CDR3nt: TGTGCCAGCAGCGTAGACCAGACAGGGAGCTCCTACAATGAGCAGTTCTTC; CDR3aa: CASSVDQTGSSYNEQFF
j_gene: TRBJ2-7; v_gene: TRBV18; abundance: few; d_gene: -; CDR3nt: TGTGCCAGCTCACCGGCAGGGGCCTACGAGCAGTACTTC; CDR3aa: CASSPAGAYEQYF
j_gene: TRBJ2-1; v_gene: TRBV4-1; abundance: -; d_gene: -; CDR3nt: TGCGCCAGCAGCCAAGGGGCCCATACCTACTCCTACAATGAGCAGTTCTTC; CDR3aa: CASSQGAHTYSYNEQFF
j_gene: TRBJ1-2; v_gene: TRBV2; abundance: once; d_gene: TRBD1; CDR3nt: TGTGCCAGCAGGGGACAGGGCGATGGCTACACCTTC; CDR3aa: CASRGQGDGYTF
j_gene: TRBJ1-5; v_gene: TRBV7-8; abundance: once; d_gene: TRBD1; CDR3nt: TGTGCCAGCAGCTTATCTTGGACAGGGGAAAGCAATCAGCCCCAGCATTTT; CDR3aa: CASSLSWTGESNQPQHF
j_gene: TRBJ1-6; v_gene: TRBV14; abundance: -; d_gene: -; CDR3nt: TGTGCCAGCACACGTACAGGGAGCTCACCCCTCCACTTT; CDR3aa: CASTRTGSSPLHF
j_gene: TRBJ1-1; v_gene: TRBV5-1; abundance: -; d_gene: -; CDR3nt: TGCGCCAGCCAAGTGGACATGGACACTGAAGCTTTCTTT; CDR3aa: CASQVDMDTEAFF
j_gene: TRBJ2-2; v_gene: TRBV30; abundance: -; d_gene: -; CDR3nt: TGTGCCTGGAGAAGAAACAGGAACACCGGGGAGCTGTTTTTT; CDR3aa: CAWRRNRNTGELFF
j_gene: TRBJ2-5; v_gene: TRBV7-2; abundance: -; d_gene: -; CDR3nt: TGTGCCAGCAGCCCGAGGGCCGTCGGTCAAGAGACCCAGTACTTC; CDR3aa: CASSPRAVGQETQYF
j_gene: TRBJ2-1; v_gene: TRBV29-1; abundance: -; d_gene: -; CDR3nt: TGCAGCGTTGACTTATTTCATAGGACTCGCAACAATGAGCAGTTCTTC; CDR3aa: CSVDLFHRTRNNEQFF
j_gene: TRBJ2-1; v_gene: TRBV11-3; abundance: -; d_gene: TRBD2; CDR3nt: TGTGCCAGCAGTTCCGGGCGGGAGGGGGTGAATGAGCAGTTCTTC; CDR3aa: CASSSGREGVNEQFF
j_gene: TRBJ1-6; v_gene: TRBV6-5; abundance: -; d_gene: -; CDR3nt: TGTGCCAGCAGTTACTCCGGGACACGGGTAAATTCACCCCTCCACTTT; CDR3aa: CASSYSGTRVNSPLHF
j_gene: TRBJ2-3; v_gene: TRBV7-8; abundance: -; d_gene: -; CDR3nt: TGTGCCAGCAGCTTGGGAGCGGTAAGAGATACGCAGTATTTT; CDR3aa: CASSLGAVRDTQYF
j_gene: TRBJ2-3; v_gene: TRBV14; abundance: -; d_gene: -; CDR3nt: TGTGCCAGCAGCAAGTTTGCGGATACGCAGTATTTT; CDR3aa: CASSKFADTQYF
j_gene: TRBJ1-5; v_gene: TRBV7-6; abundance: few; d_gene: -; CDR3nt: TGTGCCAGCAGTAGTGGACCGGGAGACGGCAATCAGCCCCAGCATTTT; CDR3aa: CASSSGPGDGNQPQHF
j_gene: TRBJ1-5; v_gene: TRBV27; abundance: few; d_gene: -; CDR3nt: TGTGCCAGCAGTCCGCGGACAGATTGGGGCCTCAATCAGCCCCAGCATTTT; CDR3aa: CASSPRTDWGLNQPQHF
j_gene: TRBJ2-4; v_gene: TRBV3-1/TRBV3-2; abundance: few; d_gene: TRBD1; CDR3nt: TGTGCCAGCAGCCGCCCTTTGGGGACAGGGATACTAGCCAAAAACATTCAGTACTTC; CDR3aa: CASSRPLGTGILAKNIQYF
j_gene: TRBJ1-4; v_gene: TRBV19; abundance: -; d_gene: -; CDR3nt: TGTGCCACCGCCAACCTACAGGGAGAAAAACTGTTTTTT; CDR3aa: CATANLQGEKLFF
j_gene: TRBJ2-5; v_gene: TRBV3-1/TRBV3-2; abundance: -; d_gene: -; CDR3nt: TGTGCCAGCAGCCAAGCACCCGAGGTTCGGGCCCAGTACTTC; CDR3aa: CASSQAPEVRAQYF
j_gene: TRBJ2-7; v_gene: TRBV5-4; abundance: -; d_gene: -; CDR3nt: TGTGCCAGCAGCTCGGACAGTGCAGCCTACGAGCAGTACTTC; CDR3aa: CASSSDSAAYEQYF
j_gene: TRBJ2-1; v_gene: TRBV11-2; abundance: -; d_gene: TRBD2; CDR3nt: TGTGCCAGCTCTATGACGGGCGGGAGGGTCTACAATGAGCAGTTCTTC; CDR3aa: CASSMTGGRVYNEQFF
j_gene: TRBJ2-2; v_gene: TRBV6-1; abundance: -; d_gene: -; CDR3nt: TGTGCCAGCAGTGCCTCCGGGACTGCGGGGACCGGGGAGCTGTTTTTT; CDR3aa: CASSASGTAGTGELFF
j_gene: TRBJ2-1; v_gene: TRBV9; abundance: few; d_gene: TRBD1; CDR3nt: TGTGCCAGCAGCGGGGACCCACAGGGGAATGAGCAGTTCTTC; CDR3aa: CASSGDPQGNEQFF
j_gene: TRBJ2-1; v_gene: TRBV11-2; abundance: -; d_gene: TRBD2; CDR3nt: TGTGCCAGCAGCTTAGAGGGACTAGCAACGCAGTTCTTC; CDR3aa: CASSLEGLATQFF
j_gene: TRBJ2-5; v_gene: TRBV11-3; abundance: -; d_gene: -; CDR3nt: TGTGCCAGCAGCCCTACTCCGGGGTTTCGAGAGACCCAGTACTTC; CDR3aa: CASSPTPGFRETQYF
j_gene: TRBJ1-1; v_gene: TRBV14; abundance: -; d_gene: -; CDR3nt: TGTGCCAGCAGCCAAGTTTCTCCTTCCAGGCGGAACACTGAAGCTTTCTTT; CDR3aa: CASSQVSPSRRNTEAFF